The 21 T cell receptor beta chains presented below share a single source sample, sequenced in a study of cytomegalovirus exposure and HLA in healthy donors. TCRdb's table, derived via immunoSEQ multiplex PCR, lists solely in-frame clones and lacks some. The table includes a few hundred thousand clones, about 90% detected once. The sequenced material came from PBMCs. These receptors all stem from a woman between 18 and 29 years old in good health and CMV-seronegative.

This clone was recorded many times. The sample contains more than one DNA sequence encoding this CDR3. J is TRBJ2-3 and V is TRBV6-4; 8 positions agree with TRBD2. Trimming at V came to 2 bases and at J to 1 base, leaving 2 bases not matched to a gene. The germline gives CDR1 MRHNA, CDR2 SNTAGT. This CDR3 is built from 15 residues. The CDR3 nucleotides read TGTGCCAGCAGTGACGGAGCGGGGGGCACAGATACGCAGTATTTT. Residues: CASSDGAGGTDTQYF.

In this sample, this clone turned up a few times. The genes are TRBV30 and TRBJ1-5; 9 nucleotides match TRBD1. V lost 2 bases, J lost 8 bases, and 10 bases stayed unmatched. The germline V gene encodes CDR1 GTSNPN and CDR2 SVGIG (reference sequence). CDR3 length: 15 amino acids. The CDR3 is CAWSPIGTGPEPQHF. The CDR3 DNA reads as TGTGCCTGGAGTCCCATCGGGACAGGGCCAGAGCCCCAGCATTTT.

The rearrangement links TRBV7-2 to TRBJ1-1; tentatively, D is TRBD1 (5 bases). Per the germline V gene, CDR1 is SGHTA and CDR2 is FQGNSA. The CDR3 is 15 residues long. V lost 0 bases and J 2 bases, leaving 10 bases between the germline ends. For the CDR3, the DNA is TGTGCCAGCAGCTTAGCGGGGCAGGGAAACACTGAAGCTTTCTTT. Translated, it gives CASSLAGQGNTEAFF.

The chain links TRBV29-1 to TRBJ1-1; the D gene is possibly TRBD1 (5 bases). V was cut by 6 bases and J by 3 bases, with 17 bases left in between. The CDR3 loop spans 14 amino acids. CDR1 and CDR2 from the germline V gene are SQVTM and ANQGSEA. The CDR3 coding sequence is TGCAGCGTGAAGGGGCAGGGAAGATACACTGAAGCTTTCTTT. As protein: CSVKGQGRYTEAFF. The full variable domain, in which reference TRBV29-1 and TRBJ1-1 provide the parts outside the CDR3, is SAVISQKPSRDICQRGTSLTIQCQVDSQVTMMFWYRQQPGQSLTLIATANQGSEATYESGFVIDKFPISRPNLTFSTLTVSNMSPEDSSIYLCSVKGQGRYTEAFFGQGTRLTVV.

DNA of the CDR3: TGTGCCAGCAGTTTGCCCGGGGGAACTGAAGCTTTCTTT. Protein product: CASSLPGGTEAFF. The chain has TRBV28 and TRBJ1-1, with a weak D call TRBD1 (5 bases). Trimming pared 3 bases from V and 5 bases from J, leaving 10 bases between. The germline V gene has CDR1 MDHEN and CDR2 SYDVKM. The CDR3 runs 13 residues.

The chain recombines TRBV18 with TRBJ2-2, with 7 bases aligning to TRBD1. V was clipped by 4 bases and J by 4 bases; unmatched bases: 6. Germline-derived CDR1 and CDR2 are KGHSH and LQKENI. This CDR3 has 15 amino acids. DNA of the CDR3: TGTGCCAGCTCACGCCCGGGACAGTTCACCGGGGAGCTGTTTTTT. It encodes CASSRPGQFTGELFF.

The J gene is TRBJ2-2, the V gene TRBV9; 10 bases align to TRBD1. V dropped 0 bases and J dropped 5; count of bases not matched to a gene: 7. This CDR3 is built from 17 residues. The germline V gene has CDR1 SGDLS and CDR2 YYNGEE. The CDR3 protein is CASSVAPGTGETGELFF. CDR3 coding DNA: TGTGCCAGCAGCGTAGCTCCGGGGACAGGGGAGACCGGGGAGCTGTTTTTT.

The chain is built from TRBV18 and TRBJ1-2; no definite D call. V dropped 2 bases and J dropped 8 bases, with 18 bases sitting between them. CDR1 and CDR2 from the germline V gene are KGHSH and LQKENI. The CDR3 contains 15 residues. The CDR3 DNA is TGTGCCAGCTCACCAGGGGAGTGGACCCTGGGGGGCTACACCTTC. It specifies CASSPGEWTLGGYTF.

This clone occurred a few times. This chain joins TRBV28 and TRBJ1-1; 9 bases are a match to TRBD1. With V trimmed by 7 bases and J by 6 bases, 9 bases remained unmatched. Germline loops: CDR1 MDHEN, CDR2 SYDVKM. The length of the CDR3 is 14 residues. CDR3 sequence (DNA): TGTGCCAGCAAAAAAACAGGGGGCGACCCTGAAGCTTTCTTT. Translation gives CASKKTGGDPEAFF.

This chain connects TRBV28 to TRBJ2-5; D perhaps matches TRBD2 (5 bases). V was pared by 5 bases and J by 6 bases, with 22 bases between. Germline values: CDR1 MDHEN, CDR2 SYDVKM. The CDR3 is 16 amino acids. The CDR3 coding sequence is TGTGCCAGCAGTCCGGACGGGGTAGGGTTCGCAAAGACCCAGTACTTC. It codes for CASSPDGVGFAKTQYF.

The rearrangement joins TRBV6-1 to TRBJ1-6; D is unresolved. Trimming pared 1 base from V and 1 base from J, leaving 8 bases between. Germline V gene lookup returns CDR1 MNHNS and CDR2 SASEGT. CDR3 length: 16 residues. The CDR3 reads CASSEGGFSYNSPLHF. DNA for the CDR3: TGTGCCAGCAGTGAAGGCGGGTTTTCCTATAATTCACCCCTCCACTTT.

The chain links TRBV6-1 to TRBJ2-1; maybe TRBD1 (7 bases). Germline lookup yields CDR1 MNHNS and CDR2 SASEGT. This CDR3 comprises 14 residues. V was pared by 4 bases and J by 9 bases, with 16 bases between. The CDR3 DNA follows: TGTGCCAGCAGTGTGGGCAGGGGGGTCGGTGAGCAGTTCTTC. It specifies CASSVGRGVGEQFF.

The V call is TRBV4-1, the J call TRBJ1-5; 10 bases agree with TRBD1. The germline gives CDR1 MGHRA, CDR2 YSYEKL. Trimming removed 1 base from V and 11 bases from J; junction bases left unmatched: 8. This CDR3 contains 15 residues. CDR3 protein: CASSQAGQGVEAQHF. For the CDR3, the DNA is TGCGCCAGCAGCCAAGCCGGACAGGGGGTCGAGGCCCAGCATTTT.

This clone was detected once. This sequence joins TRBV11-2 and TRBJ2-1, with D uncertain. The CDR3 has 16 amino acids. Germline V gene lookup returns CDR1 SGHAT and CDR2 FQNNGV. The germline V and J ends were trimmed by 5 bases and 0 bases, with 14 bases remaining between them. This CDR3 reads CASSHRPLSSYNEQFF. CDR3 nucleotide sequence: TGTGCCAGCAGCCACAGACCATTAAGCTCCTACAATGAGCAGTTCTTC.

The chain couples TRBV4-1 to TRBJ1-2, with D possibly matching TRBD1 (6 bases). Per germline, CDR1 MGHRA and CDR2 YSYEKL. Trimming stripped 3 bases from V and 5 bases from J, with 10 bases between. CDR3 size: 13 residues. CDR3 nucleotide sequence: TGCGCCAGCAGCCACGGACAGAATTATGGCTACACCTTC. Translated, it gives CASSHGQNYGYTF.

The V and J genes are TRBV29-1 and TRBJ2-3; 7 bases are a match to TRBD1. Germline V gives CDR1 SQVTM, CDR2 ANQGSEA. This CDR3 spans 15 amino acids. After removal of 3 bases from V and 3 bases from J, the junction contained 9 bases not matched to a gene. The DNA of the CDR3 is TGCAGCGTTGAGAGGGGCAGGGGGATGACAGATACGCAGTATTTT. It is translated as CSVERGRGMTDTQYF.

The chain couples TRBV21-1 to TRBJ2-7; TRBD1, the table's D call, was not compared with the DNA. TRBV21-1 constitutes a pseudogene. This CDR3 is built from 17 residues. Here the CDR3 DNA reads TGTGCCAGCAGCAAAACCAGGACACGAGGGGACAACTACGAGCAGTACGTC. Amino acids: CASSKTRTRGDNYEQYV.

The V gene is TRBV2, the J gene TRBJ2-3; 9 positions agree with TRBD2. The germline gives CDR1 SNHLY, CDR2 FYNNEI. The V and J ends lost 7 bases and 0 bases, in that order; junction bases with no gene match: 5. The CDR3 extends over 15 amino acids. DNA for the CDR3: TGTGCCAGCACCCCTCTAGCGGGGAGCACAGATACGCAGTATTTT. It is translated as CASTPLAGSTDTQYF.

This chain links TRBV6-6 with TRBJ2-7; no definite D call. The CDR3 totals 14 residues. V was shortened by 8 bases and J by 0 bases, with 14 bases between the two germline ends. Germline CDR1 is MNHNY and CDR2 is SVGAGI (reference sequence). CDR3 loop: CASERDSSSYEQYF. The CDR3 coding sequence is TGTGCCAGCGAAAGAGATTCAAGCTCCTACGAGCAGTACTTC.

J is TRBJ2-1 and V is TRBV7-9; 7 nucleotides agree with TRBD2. The J segment lost 10 bases and the V segment lost 2 bases, leaving 2 bases of the junction unmatched. In germline, CDR1 is SEHNR, CDR2 FQNEAQ (reference sequence). The CDR3 sequence is 12 residues long. The CDR3 loop reads CASSLRGEEQFF. As DNA, the CDR3 is TGTGCCAGCAGCTTACGGGGGGAGGAGCAGTTCTTC. Full variable domain (missing parts from reference TRBV7-9 and TRBJ2-1): DTGVSQNPRHKITKRGQNVTFRCDPISEHNRLYWYRQTLGQGPEFLTYFQNEAQLEKSRLLSDRFSAERPKGSFSTLEIQRTEQGDSAMYLCASSLRGEEQFFGPGTRLTVL.

The chain is built from TRBV11-2 and TRBJ2-2; possible D gene TRBD2, 7 bases. This CDR3 comprises 14 residues. V lost 5 bases, J lost 5 bases, and 12 bases lay in between. Germline CDR1 SGHAT, CDR2 FQNNGV. CDR3 nucleotides: TGTGCCAGCAGCCCCGGGGGGCATACCGGGGAGCTGTTTTTT. Its translation: CASSPGGHTGELFF.